Below are 7 T cell receptor beta chains sequenced from a single sample in a study of shared clonotypes between healthy human individuals. Sequencing was performed with immunoSEQ multiplex PCR; in TCRdb, only in-frame clones are kept and a portion is missing. Of hundreds of thousands of clones in the sample, less than 80% were seen once. Material: memory CD4+ T cells sorted from blood. The subset denotes: CD45RA-negative fraction. The receptors were gathered from a woman aged 25 to 45 in good health.

J is TRBJ2-7 and V is TRBV6-5; D may be TRBD2 (5 bases). V was trimmed by 8 bases and J by 7 bases, leaving 15 bases between them. CDR3 size: 12 residues. Germline-derived CDR1 and CDR2 are MNHEY and SVGAGI. CDR3 sequence: CASGRGLGEQYF. The CDR3 DNA sequence: TGTGCCAGCGGACGGGGTTTGGGGGAGCAGTACTTC.

The chain joins TRBV18 to TRBJ2-1; 9 positions match TRBD2. Looked up from germline, CDR1 is KGHSH and CDR2 is LQKENI. Germline trimming cut 0 bases from V and 3 bases from J; bases unmatched to any gene: 3. This CDR3 comprises 16 residues. The chain's CDR3 is CASSPPSTSGYNEQFF. CDR3 nucleotides: TGTGCCAGCTCACCACCCTCGACTAGCGGCTACAATGAGCAGTTCTTC.

The rearrangement joins TRBV5-1 to TRBJ2-3, with 10 bases that match TRBD2. The CDR3 runs to 20 residues. V was clipped by 4 bases and J by 6 bases; unmatched bases: 23. Germline lookup yields CDR1 SGHRS and CDR2 YFSETQ. CDR3 bases: TGCGCCAGCAGCCCCTCGGGAACTAGCGGGATAGAGTCTCCCCCCGATACGCAGTATTTT. Encoded protein: CASSPSGTSGIESPPDTQYF.

This clone was recorded a few times. The V and J genes are TRBV28 and TRBJ2-5; perhaps TRBD1 as D (5 bases). The ends were cut back, 2 bases at V and 1 base at J, with 11 bases in the middle. Germline V lookup: CDR1 MDHEN, CDR2 SYDVKM. CDR3 size: 15 residues. The CDR3 nucleotides are TGTGCCAGCAGTTTACTCAGGGTAGGCCAAGAGACCCAGTACTTC. Protein: CASSLLRVGQETQYF.

V and J are TRBV28 and TRBJ2-6, with TRBD2 as a possible D gene (6 bases). Germline loops: CDR1 MDHEN, CDR2 SYDVKM. Trimming removed 8 bases at V and 4 bases at J, with 15 bases between. The CDR3 consists of 15 residues. This chain's CDR3 is CASLPAGSGANVLTF. The CDR3 region has the DNA TGTGCCAGCCTACCGGCGGGGTCAGGGGCCAACGTCCTGACTTTC. The full variable domain, its missing parts supplied by reference TRBV28 and TRBJ2-6, is DVKVTQSSRYLVKRTGEKVFLECVQDMDHENMFWYRQDPGLGLRLIYFSYDVKMKEKGDIPEGYSVSREKKERFSLILESASTNQTSMYLCASLPAGSGANVLTFGAGSRLTVL.

This rearrangement joins TRBV7-2 to TRBJ2-1, with D uncertain. V was cut by 5 bases and J by 6 bases, with 14 bases left in between. CDR3 size: 14 residues. The germline gives CDR1 SGHTA, CDR2 FQGNSA. The DNA of the CDR3 is TGTGCCAGCAGCCTGAGGCGAACCCGCAATGAGCAGTTCTTC. Translation: CASSLRRTRNEQFF.

The chain links TRBV6-5 to TRBJ1-3, with 7 positions matching TRBD1. Germline values: CDR1 MNHEY, CDR2 SVGAGI. This CDR3 region has 14 residues. V shed 8 bases and J 0 bases; nucleotides not matched to a gene: 4. The DNA for the CDR3 is TGTGCCAGCCGGGACAGCAACTCTGGAAACACCATATATTTT. Translation: CASRDSNSGNTIYF.